This entry describes one T cell receptor beta chain. The data stem from a study of shared clonotypes between healthy human individuals. TCRdb's copy holds only in-frame clones and misses some; the assay was immunoSEQ multiplex PCR. The sample contains 2.3 million or so clones, 80% to 95% of which appear only once. Germline values: CDR1 SEHNR, CDR2 FQNEAQ (reference sequence). This CDR3 comprises 16 residues. The J segment lost 3 bases and the V segment lost 6 bases, leaving 13 bases of the junction unmatched. The clonotype originates from a man younger than 35 in good health. Some clones in this sample may be carry-over from other donors' samples. Sequences were obtained from naive CD4+ T cells from PBMCs. Regarding subset: CD45RA+ positively selected. The chain links TRBV7-9 to TRBJ2-5; TRBD2 matches at 7 bases. CDR3 bases: TGTGCCAGCAGTCCCCCGGGAGGATATACAGAAGAGACCCAGTACTTC. It specifies CASSPPGGYTEETQYF.